What follows are 20 T cell receptor beta chains derived from one specimen sequenced in a study of blood T cell repertoires in COVID-19. Libraries were prepared by immunoSEQ multiplex PCR; TCRdb keeps only in-frame clonotypes and omits some of them. The sample shows fewer than 350,000 clones, approximately 86% of them seen only once. Sequencing was done on a sample of peripheral blood. The receptors stem from a woman aged 50 to 60 with active or convalescent COVID-19.

Notes on this clone: The junction and the germline gene differ at one end; a read error may be behind it. The chain joins TRBV15 to TRBJ1-1, with D unclear. The CDR3 has 14 amino acids. In germline, CDR1 is LNHNV, CDR2 YYDKDF (reference sequence). CDR3 nucleotides: TGTGCCACCAGCAGAGATTCGGGGAACCCTGAAGCTTTCTTT. Its translation: CATSRDSGNPEAFF. The full variable domain, in which reference TRBV15 and TRBJ1-1 provide the parts outside the CDR3, is DAMVIQNPRYQVTQFGKPVTLSCSQTLNHNVMYWYQQKSSQAPKLLFHYYDKDFNNEADTPDNFQSRRPNTSFCFLDIRSPGLGDTAMYLCATSRDSGNPEAFFGQGTRLTVV.

This chain uses TRBV7-8 with TRBJ1-4, with no clear D. The V end lost 4 bases, the J end lost 3 bases, and 3 bases lay between the germline ends. The germline CDR1 and CDR2 sequences are SGHVS and FQNEAQ. CDR3 size: 12 residues. This CDR3 reads CASSWPNEKLFF. In nucleotides, the CDR3 is TGTGCCAGCAGCTGGCCTAATGAAAAACTGTTTTTT.

V and J are TRBV4-1 and TRBJ2-2, with D perhaps TRBD1 (7 bases). Germline-derived CDR1 and CDR2 are MGHRA and YSYEKL. The CDR3 has 16 residues. Trimming pared 2 bases from V and 5 bases from J, leaving 15 bases between. CDR3 coding DNA: TGCGCCAGCAGCCAACTGCTGACAGGGAGGACCGGGGAGCTGTTTTTT. Translating it yields CASSQLLTGRTGELFF.

The rearrangement joins TRBV10-2 to TRBJ1-5, with D maybe TRBD1 (5 bases). The V and J ends lost 4 bases and 5 bases respectively, with 12 bases between them. This CDR3 comprises 14 residues. Germline values: CDR1 WSHSY, CDR2 SAAADI. CDR3 sequence reads: CASSVGLQDQPQHF. As DNA, the CDR3 is TGCGCCAGCAGTGTCGGTTTACAGGATCAGCCCCAGCATTTT.

The chain employs TRBV28 and TRBJ1-4; 7 nucleotides agree with TRBD1. This CDR3 is built from 16 residues. Germline lookup yields CDR1 MDHEN and CDR2 SYDVKM. Trimming at V came to 6 bases and at J to 1 base, leaving 8 bases not matched to a gene. The chain's CDR3 is CASSGDRDETNEKLFF. CDR3 in DNA: TGTGCCAGCAGCGGAGACAGGGATGAAACTAATGAAAAACTGTTTTTT.

This rearrangement joins TRBV3-1 (or the pseudogene TRBV3-2) to TRBJ2-7; possible D gene TRBD2, 7 bases. This CDR3 is 15 amino acids long. Germline V gives CDR1 LGHDT, CDR2 YNNKEL (reference sequence). Trimming stripped 4 bases from V and 7 bases from J, with 20 bases between. CDR3: CASSLTPSGQGEQYF. The DNA for the CDR3 is TGTGCCAGCAGCCTTACCCCTAGCGGCCAGGGGGAGCAGTACTTC.

This clone came up once. The chain has TRBV28 and TRBJ2-3; D is perhaps TRBD1 (6 bases). V was shortened by 6 bases and J by 3 bases, with 16 bases between the two germline ends. CDR1 and CDR2 (germline): MDHEN, SYDVKM. This CDR3 is built from 15 residues. The CDR3 nucleotides are TGTGCCAGCAGCGCCCGACAGGTGGGGACAGATACGCAGTATTTT. This encodes CASSARQVGTDTQYF.

This clone was seen only once. This rearrangement joins TRBV6-5 to TRBJ1-2; 12 positions match TRBD1. Trimming cost V 6 bases and J 8 bases; bases outside gene matches: 7. Germline V gives CDR1 MNHEY, CDR2 SVGAGI. The CDR3 loop spans 14 amino acids. The CDR3 spells CASSRDRGRWGYTF. The CDR3 DNA sequence: TGTGCCAGCAGCCGGGACAGGGGGCGATGGGGCTACACCTTC.

The rearrangement links TRBV11-2 to TRBJ2-3, with TRBD2 identical over 10 bases. Germline V gene data show CDR1 as SGHAT and CDR2 as FQNNGV. The CDR3 sequence is 16 residues long. Trimming removed 5 bases from V and 7 bases from J; junction bases left unmatched: 12. CDR3 sequence: CASSPLVAGGPYTQYF. DNA for the CDR3: TGTGCCAGCAGCCCACTCGTAGCGGGAGGACCATATACGCAGTATTTT.

The chain has TRBV2 and TRBJ1-4; 9 bases fit TRBD1. Germline V CDR1 and CDR2: SNHLY, FYNNEI. V was pared by 4 bases and J by 5 bases, with 5 bases of the junction left unmatched. The CDR3 contains 15 residues. The CDR3 coding sequence is TGTGCCAGCAGTGTCGCCGGGACAGGGAATGAAAAACTGTTTTTT. Translating it yields CASSVAGTGNEKLFF.

This clone was seen just once. The chain uses TRBV10-3 and TRBJ1-2; TRBD1 might be the D (6 bases). Trimming pared 8 bases from V and 6 bases from J, leaving 13 bases between. This CDR3 spans 12 amino acids. The germline V gene has CDR1 ENHRY and CDR2 SYGVKD. CDR3: CAIFRGADGYTF. The CDR3 region has the DNA TGTGCCATCTTTCGGGGGGCTGATGGCTACACCTTC.

This sequence joins TRBV28 and TRBJ1-4, with D hard to call. Between the trimmed V and J ends, which lost 5 bases and 4 bases, there was a span of 17 bases. The CDR3 totals 16 residues. Per germline, CDR1 MDHEN and CDR2 SYDVKM. In DNA, the CDR3 is TGTGCCAGCAGTCCCCTCCCGGGGTCTTATAATGAAAAACTGTTTTTT. This gives the protein CASSPLPGSYNEKLFF.

The chain joins TRBV15 to TRBJ2-7; 11 nucleotides agree with TRBD1. The CDR3 runs to 16 residues. The junction had 6 bases not matched to a gene; V was cut back by 1 base and J by 4 bases. Germline V gene sequence: CDR1 LNHNV, CDR2 YYDKDF (reference sequence). The CDR3 DNA follows: TGTGCCACCAGCAGAGTACCGGGACAGGGGGGGTACGAGCAGTACTTC. Amino acid sequence: CATSRVPGQGGYEQYF.

This clone was counted at least ten times. The chain uses TRBV5-5 and TRBJ2-7; D possibly corresponds to TRBD1 (5 bases). Germline CDR1 and CDR2: SGHKS and YYEKEE (reference sequence). The CDR3 loop spans 12 amino acids. With 6 bases removed from V and 5 bases from J, the gap between germline ends came to 12 bases. This CDR3 reads CASTPTGDEQYF. DNA of the CDR3: TGTGCCAGCACCCCCACAGGAGACGAGCAGTACTTC.

The J gene is TRBJ2-7, the V gene TRBV27; D is possibly TRBD2 (5 bases). Deletions cut 3 bases from V and 5 bases from J, with 11 bases between. The CDR3 loop spans 13 amino acids. Germline values: CDR1 MNHEY, CDR2 SMNVEV (reference sequence). CDR3 residues: CASSFWAGNEQYF. The CDR3 DNA sequence: TGTGCCAGCAGTTTCTGGGCCGGGAACGAGCAGTACTTC.

The chain couples TRBV4-2 to TRBJ2-7; 7 positions agree with TRBD2. The junction had 8 bases not matched to a gene; V was cut back by 1 base and J by 2 bases. The CDR3 runs 16 residues. Germline CDR1 is LGHNA and CDR2 is YNFKEQ. In DNA form, the CDR3 reads TGTGCCAGCAGCCAAGGACTAGCCGGAGAGCCCTACGAGCAGTACTTC. This encodes CASSQGLAGEPYEQYF.

This chain uses TRBV7-9 with TRBJ1-2; TRBD1 might be the D (5 bases). Trimming took off 5 bases at V and 8 bases at J, with 21 bases between the two ends. CDR1 and CDR2 (germline): SEHNR, FQNEAQ (reference sequence). The CDR3 consists of 15 residues. CDR3 in DNA: TGTGCCAGCAGCCCAAAAGGGGCGGGGCCCCCCGGCTACACCTTC. This encodes CASSPKGAGPPGYTF.

The genes are TRBV10-3 and TRBJ2-7; a possible D gene is TRBD2 (6 bases). V dropped 4 bases and J dropped 3 bases, with 19 bases sitting between them. Germline CDR1 is ENHRY and CDR2 is SYGVKD. The CDR3 spans 16 residues. The CDR3 protein is CAISGPLAAANYEQYF. CDR3 sequence (DNA): TGTGCCATCAGTGGCCCCTTAGCGGCCGCGAACTACGAGCAGTACTTC.

Only one count was recorded for this clone. V and J are TRBV5-1 and TRBJ1-6, with 8 bases fitting TRBD1. Trimming at V came to 0 bases and at J to 10 bases, leaving 6 bases not matched to a gene. From germline, CDR1 is SGHRS and CDR2 YFSETQ. This CDR3 comprises 15 residues. The CDR3 region has the DNA TGCGCCAGCAGCTTGGGGGACAGGCAAGCGTCACCCCTCCACTTT. Its protein is CASSLGDRQASPLHF. Full variable domain (missing parts from reference TRBV5-1 and TRBJ1-6): KAGVTQTPRYLIKTRGQQVTLSCSPISGHRSVSWYQQTPGQGLQFLFEYFSETQRNKGNFPGRFSGRQFSNSRSEMNVSTLELGDSALYLCASSLGDRQASPLHFGNGTRLTVT.

The CDR3 region has the DNA TGTGCCAGTAGGACAGGGGGCCCGAACACCGGGGAGCTGTTTTTT. It specifies CASRTGGPNTGELFF. The chain links TRBV19 to TRBJ2-2; TRBD1 matches at 10 bases. The CDR3 has 15 amino acids. The V and J ends lost 6 bases and 0 bases, in that order; junction bases with no gene match: 1. CDR1 LNHDA and CDR2 SQIVND come from the germline V gene (reference sequence).